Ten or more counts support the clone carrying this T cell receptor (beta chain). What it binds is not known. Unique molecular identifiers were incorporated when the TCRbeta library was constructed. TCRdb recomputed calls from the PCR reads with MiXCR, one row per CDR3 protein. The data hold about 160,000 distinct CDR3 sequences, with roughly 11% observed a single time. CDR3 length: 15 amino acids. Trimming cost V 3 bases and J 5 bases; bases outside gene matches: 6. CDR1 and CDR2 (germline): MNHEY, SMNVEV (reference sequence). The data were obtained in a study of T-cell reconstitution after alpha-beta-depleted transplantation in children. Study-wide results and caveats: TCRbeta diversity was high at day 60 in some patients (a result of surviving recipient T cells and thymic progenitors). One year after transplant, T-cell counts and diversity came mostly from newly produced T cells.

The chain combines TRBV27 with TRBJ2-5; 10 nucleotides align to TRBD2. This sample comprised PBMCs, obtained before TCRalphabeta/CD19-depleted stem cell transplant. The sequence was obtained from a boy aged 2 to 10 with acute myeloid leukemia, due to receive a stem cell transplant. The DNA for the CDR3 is TGTGCCAGCAGTTTGTTGGCTAGCGGGAGTGAGACCCAGTACTTC. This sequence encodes CASSLLASGSETQYF.